This T cell receptor beta chain was identified during a study of OX40 agonist ivuxolimab in advanced cancers. V shed 6 bases and J shed 6 bases, with 19 bases lying between them. Germline lookup yields CDR1 SEHNR and CDR2 FQNEAQ (reference sequence). The CDR3 runs to 15 residues. Repertoires were generated with immunoSEQ multiplex PCR, while TCRdb's copy carries only in-frame clones and drops some. The sample holds around 74,000 clones, approximately 83% seen once. V gene TRBV7-9 combines with J gene TRBJ2-3; tentatively, D is TRBD1 (6 bases). The clonotype originates from an adult with an advanced solid tumor such as melanoma, head and neck, liver or kidney cancer. Sample: CD4+ or CD8+ T cells sorted from blood, taken in a trial of the OX40 agonist ivuxolimab. The CDR3 is CASRSSFWGLDTQYF. Written as DNA, the CDR3 is TGTGCCAGCAGGTCCTCCTTTTGGGGGCTTGATACGCAGTATTTT.